The next 27 T cell receptor beta chains were all read from a single sample in a study of T cell responses to AZD1222 COVID-19 vaccine. Clones were sequenced by immunoSEQ multiplex PCR, and TCRdb holds only the in-frame ones, with some missing. The sample includes around 150,000 clones, roughly 90% of them seen just once. The sequencing here drew on peripheral blood, taken on day 0 of AZD1222 vaccination. The source is an adult in good health.

This rearrangement joins TRBV28 to TRBJ2-7; 10 bases map to TRBD2. V gave up 7 bases and J gave up 3 bases; unmatched junction bases: 3. Per germline, CDR1 MDHEN and CDR2 SYDVKM. The CDR3 has 13 residues. The CDR3 region is CASKVAGGYEQYF. The DNA of the CDR3 is TGTGCCAGCAAAGTAGCGGGAGGCTACGAGCAGTACTTC.

This clone was picked up a small number of times. V usage is TRBV7-2 and J usage is TRBJ2-7, with a weak D call TRBD2 (6 bases). CDR1 is SGHTA, CDR2 FQGNSA, per germline. Trimming removed 5 bases from V and 3 bases from J, with 11 bases in between. The CDR3 totals 13 residues. CDR3 nucleotides: TGTGCCAGCAGCATAAACGGGGGCTACGAGCAGTACTTC. It yields the protein CASSINGGYEQYF.

The chain links TRBV9 to TRBJ1-2; D uncertain. The CDR3 has 13 residues. The V end lost 4 bases, the J end lost 4 bases, and 11 bases lay between the germline ends. Germline lookup yields CDR1 SGDLS and CDR2 YYNGEE. The CDR3 protein is CASSPGTTYGYTF. Here the CDR3 DNA reads TGTGCCAGCAGCCCCGGAACTACCTATGGCTACACCTTC.

CDR3 DNA sequence: TGTGCCAGCAGCTTCAGCAGGGTTGGCACTGAAGCTTTCTTT. It encodes CASSFSRVGTEAFF. V gene TRBV7-6 combines with J gene TRBJ1-1; a weak D match, TRBD1 (5 bases). Trimming stripped 3 bases from V and 4 bases from J, with 12 bases between. The CDR3 extends over 14 amino acids. Per germline, CDR1 SGHVS and CDR2 FNYEAQ.

The chain links TRBV7-8 to TRBJ1-5; D ambiguous. CDR1 is SGHVS, CDR2 FQNEAQ, per germline. The CDR3 extends over 14 amino acids. The V and J ends lost 4 bases and 3 bases respectively, with 10 bases between them. This chain's CDR3 is CASSSQINNQPQHF. The CDR3 region has the DNA TGTGCCAGCAGCTCACAGATCAACAATCAGCCCCAGCATTTT.

The chain is built from TRBV5-4 and TRBJ1-1, with 8 bases fitting TRBD1. V gave up 4 bases and J gave up 6 bases; unmatched junction bases: 11. In germline, CDR1 is SGHNT, CDR2 YYREEE (reference sequence). CDR3 size: 15 residues. CDR3: CASSVDRGGGSEAFF. CDR3 in DNA: TGTGCCAGCAGCGTCGACAGGGGAGGGGGTTCTGAAGCTTTCTTT.

The chain uses TRBV19 and TRBJ1-6; D is unclear. The germline V gene has CDR1 LNHDA and CDR2 SQIVND (reference sequence). This CDR3 comprises 14 residues. V was clipped by 3 bases and J by 6 bases, with 9 bases between them. The CDR3 here is CASSINDGNSPLHF. The DNA for the CDR3 is TGTGCCAGTAGTATTAACGACGGTAATTCACCCCTCCACTTT.

This sequence joins TRBV10-3 and TRBJ1-5; 7 bases match TRBD1. V lost 4 bases to trimming and J lost 2 bases; unmatched junction nucleotides: 5. The germline V gene has CDR1 ENHRY and CDR2 SYGVKD. The CDR3 extends over 15 amino acids. CDR3 bases: TGTGCCATCAGTGGAGGGGGCGCCGGCAATCAGCCCCAGCATTTT. Encoded protein: CAISGGGAGNQPQHF.

The chain couples TRBV7-9 to TRBJ2-7, with 7 bases matching TRBD1. CDR1 SEHNR and CDR2 FQNEAQ come from the germline V gene (reference sequence). The CDR3 has 16 residues. J gave up 3 bases and V 5 bases, and 13 bases lay outside the gene matches. The CDR3 sequence is CASSDPGQNTNYEQYF. The CDR3 DNA reads TGTGCCAGCAGCGACCCGGGACAGAATACTAACTACGAGCAGTACTTC.

About this clone: The junction departs from germline at one end; a sequencing error may be responsible. The chain has TRBV29-1 and TRBJ2-7; D is unclear. Germline V CDR1 and CDR2: SQVTM, ANQGSEA. The CDR3 has 11 amino acids. Here the CDR3 DNA reads TGCAGCGTGGAAGACCCCTACGAGCAGTACTTC. Amino acids: CSVEDPYEQYF.

The chain uses TRBV10-3 and TRBJ1-2; TRBD1 agrees at 7 bases. This CDR3 has 16 residues. Trimming cost V 0 bases and J 7 bases; bases outside gene matches: 11. Germline V gives CDR1 ENHRY, CDR2 SYGVKD. This CDR3 is CAISESMGQRLGGYTF. CDR3 nucleotide sequence: TGTGCCATCAGTGAGTCGATGGGACAGAGGCTCGGTGGCTACACCTTC.

The chain carries TRBV6-1 and TRBJ1-5; the D gene is possibly TRBD1 (5 bases). Germline loops: CDR1 MNHNS, CDR2 SASEGT. V dropped 0 bases and J dropped 5 bases, with 8 bases sitting between them. This CDR3 region has 14 residues. The CDR3 region has the DNA TGTGCCAGCAGTGAAGCCGGCAGGGATCAGCCCCAGCATTTT. It encodes CASSEAGRDQPQHF.

CDR3 sequence reads: CASSMQGRQPQHF. The CDR3 DNA reads as TGTGCCAGTAGTATGCAGGGTAGACAGCCCCAGCATTTT. The chain combines TRBV19 with TRBJ1-5; D possibly corresponds to TRBD1 (5 bases). Germline-derived CDR1 and CDR2 are LNHDA and SQIVND (reference sequence). Trimming stripped 3 bases from V and 7 bases from J, with 10 bases between. This CDR3 has 13 residues.

This rearrangement joins TRBV28 to TRBJ2-7, with D tentatively TRBD1 or TRBD2 (6 bases each). Germline loops: CDR1 MDHEN, CDR2 SYDVKM. The V and J ends lost 6 bases and 7 bases respectively, with 25 bases between them. The CDR3 totals 16 residues. Here the CDR3 reads CASSPPTWPGGREQYF. The CDR3 bases are TGTGCCAGCAGCCCACCCACTTGGCCTGGGGGGCGGGAGCAGTACTTC.

The chain recombines TRBV2 with TRBJ2-2; no clear D. The V end lost 2 bases, the J end lost 1 base, and 8 bases lay between the germline ends. The CDR3 runs to 15 residues. Germline lookup yields CDR1 SNHLY and CDR2 FYNNEI. The CDR3: CASSESLGNTGELFF. As DNA, the CDR3 is TGTGCCAGCAGTGAATCACTGGGGAACACCGGGGAGCTGTTTTTT.

The V call is TRBV11-1, the J call TRBJ2-3, with 8 bases aligning to TRBD2. This CDR3 comprises 14 residues. The trim removed 3 bases at V and 1 base at J, leaving 0 bases unmatched. Germline CDR1 SGHAT, CDR2 FQDESV (reference sequence). CDR3 amino acids: CASSFGGGTDTQYF. CDR3 nucleotide sequence: TGTGCCAGCAGCTTCGGGGGGGGCACAGATACGCAGTATTTT.

The chain combines TRBV14 with TRBJ2-2; D not certain. The length of the CDR3 is 13 residues. Looked up from germline, CDR1 is SGHDN and CDR2 is FVKESK. V dropped 1 base and J dropped 7 bases, with 7 bases sitting between them. CDR3 region: CASSQVLYGELFF. Written as DNA, the CDR3 is TGTGCCAGCAGCCAAGTGTTGTACGGGGAGCTGTTTTTT.

The chain couples TRBV6-8 to TRBJ1-1, with no clear D. Germline CDR1 MNHGY, CDR2 SAAAGT. V was cut by 6 bases and J by 0 bases, with 8 bases left in between. The CDR3 covers 13 residues. The CDR3 region has the DNA TGTGCCAGCAGCCTATCGATGAACACTGAAGCTTTCTTT. Amino acids: CASSLSMNTEAFF.

The chain is built from TRBV2 and TRBJ1-1; the D is unclear. V lost 6 bases to trimming and J lost 0 bases, with 8 bases between them. The germline CDR1 and CDR2 sequences are SNHLY and FYNNEI. The CDR3 extends over 13 amino acids. CDR3 residues: CASSLAVNTEAFF. CDR3 coding DNA: TGTGCCAGCAGCTTGGCCGTGAACACTGAAGCTTTCTTT.

The chain combines TRBV19 with TRBJ1-2; 7 positions agree with TRBD1. This CDR3 comprises 14 residues. The germline CDR1 and CDR2 sequences are LNHDA and SQIVND (reference sequence). After removal of 5 bases from V and 6 bases from J, the junction contained 9 bases not matched to a gene. The CDR3 spells CASSAQGGRNGYTF. DNA for the CDR3: TGTGCCAGTAGTGCGCAGGGGGGGCGGAATGGCTACACCTTC.

V is TRBV10-3 and J is TRBJ2-7, with D unresolved. Trimming pared 3 bases from V and 0 bases from J, leaving 6 bases between. CDR1 ENHRY and CDR2 SYGVKD come from the germline V gene. CDR3 size: 13 residues. CDR3 nucleotides: TGTGCCATCAGTGACGGAAGCTCCTACGAGCAGTACTTC. This translates into CAISDGSSYEQYF.

The V gene is TRBV19, the J gene TRBJ1-2; possibly TRBD1 for D (5 bases). In germline, CDR1 is LNHDA, CDR2 SQIVND (reference sequence). CDR3 length: 15 residues. Deletions cut 5 bases from V and 2 bases from J, with 15 bases between. The DNA of the CDR3 is TGTGCCAGTAGTCCCCGGAACAGGCTGAACTATGGCTACACCTTC. Translating gives CASSPRNRLNYGYTF.

This clone was seen a single time. V usage is TRBV11-2 and J usage is TRBJ2-7; D perhaps matches TRBD2 (6 bases). Germline loops: CDR1 SGHAT, CDR2 FQNNGV. Trimming took 5 bases from V and 5 from J, leaving 22 bases between them. CDR3 length equals 16 residues. The CDR3 sequence is CASSPRWVGRRDEQYF. CDR3 sequence (DNA): TGTGCCAGCAGCCCCAGGTGGGTCGGGAGAAGGGACGAGCAGTACTTC.

The chain is built from TRBV18 and TRBJ1-2, with 10 positions matching TRBD1. The germline CDR1 and CDR2 sequences are KGHSH and LQKENI. With V trimmed by 2 bases and J by 4 bases, 4 bases remained unmatched. There are 15 residues in the CDR3. The CDR3 protein is CASSPETGGAYGYTF. The CDR3 region has the DNA TGTGCCAGCTCACCAGAGACAGGGGGCGCCTATGGCTACACCTTC.

The chain is built from TRBV7-9 and TRBJ2-7; D is perhaps TRBD1 (5 bases). CDR3 length: 13 amino acids. Trimming pared 3 bases from V and 3 bases from J, leaving 9 bases between. The germline CDR1 and CDR2 sequences are SEHNR and FQNEAQ (reference sequence). The CDR3 sequence is CASSLETDYEQYF. DNA of the CDR3: TGTGCCAGCAGCTTGGAGACAGACTACGAGCAGTACTTC.

This chain uses TRBV25-1 with TRBJ1-4; 9 nucleotides match TRBD1. The CDR3 runs 15 residues. CDR1 MGHDK and CDR2 SYGVNS come from the germline V gene. Losses at the gene ends were 3 bases for V and 6 bases for J; bases not matched to a gene: 5. CDR3 region: CASSELGQGDEKLFF. In DNA form, the CDR3 reads TGTGCCAGCAGTGAGCTGGGACAGGGCGATGAAAAACTGTTTTTT.

This chain joins TRBV27 and TRBJ2-1; 9 nucleotides line up with TRBD2. Germline CDR1 reads MNHEY; CDR2 reads SMNVEV (reference sequence). After removal of 6 bases from V and 0 bases from J, the junction contained 3 bases not matched to a gene. The CDR3 extends over 15 amino acids. CDR3 region: CASRGGGASYNEQFF. The DNA of the CDR3 is TGTGCCAGCAGAGGCGGGGGGGCCTCCTACAATGAGCAGTTCTTC.